Listed below are T cell receptor beta chains from one sample, sequenced in a study of graft-versus-host responses after intestinal transplantation. For these TCRs, the target antigens are not known. Data came from immunoSEQ multiplex PCR; TCRdb stores just in-frame clones and leaves some out. The sample records almost 85,000 clones, about nine tenths being singletons. The specimen comprised unstimulated CD4+ T cells sorted from spleen or lymph node cells, sampled before intestinal transplant. The receptors here all came from a human donor who received an intestinal transplant. The CDR3 runs from the conserved cysteine through the conserved F or W. A D gene is named only where the DNA matches it firmly. Some rows mark clone size as missing; the rest say once, few, many or name a class of expanded clone.

CASSRTHGEGYTF,TGTGCCAGCTCACGCACCCACGGGGAAGGCTACACCTTC,TRBJ1-2,TRBV18,.,.
CASSLDGGGTEAFF,TGTGCCAGCAGCTTAGATGGGGGGGGCACTGAAGCTTTCTTT,TRBJ1-1,TRBV11-3,.,.
CASSLGDTANSPLHF,TGCGCCAGCAGCTTGGGGGACACGGCTAATTCACCCCTCCACTTT,TRBJ1-6,TRBV5-1,.,.
CASTSGTNTGELFF,TGTGCCAGCACCTCCGGGACTAACACCGGGGAGCTGTTTTTT,TRBJ2-2,TRBV6-6,.,.
CASTGGSLGANVLTF,TGTGCCAGCACCGGGGGGTCCCTTGGGGCCAACGTCCTGACTTTC,TRBJ2-6,TRBV9,.,TRBD2
CASSQGRGFNSPLHF,TGTGCCAGCAGCCAGGGTCGGGGGTTCAATTCACCCCTCCACTTT,TRBJ1-6,TRBV14,.,.
CASSYLPIQYNEQFF,TGTGCCAGCAGTTACCTTCCCATCCAGTACAATGAGCAGTTCTTC,TRBJ2-1,TRBV6-5,.,.
CASSVRGAENNEQFF,TGCGCCAGCAGTGTTCGGGGGGCAGAGAACAATGAGCAGTTCTTC,TRBJ2-1,TRBV10-1,.,.
CASSLDRVNYGYTF,TGTGCCAGCAGCTTGGACAGGGTTAACTATGGCTACACCTTC,TRBJ1-2,TRBV5-5,few,.
CASSPWATGLLNTEAFF,TGCGCCAGCAGCCCCTGGGCGACAGGGCTGCTGAACACTGAAGCTTTCTTT,TRBJ1-1,TRBV5-1,.,TRBD1
CASSSAGSGANVLTF,TGTGCCAGTAGCTCCGCCGGTTCTGGGGCCAACGTCCTGACTTTC,TRBJ2-6,TRBV19,.,.
CASSLGLATYNEQFF,TGTGCCAGCAGCTTGGGACTAGCGACCTACAATGAGCAGTTCTTC,TRBJ2-1,TRBV5-8,.,TRBD2
CASSENAGVGTEAFF,TGTGCCAGCAGTGAAAACGCGGGTGTGGGCACTGAAGCTTTTTTT,TRBJ1-1,TRBV2,.,.
CASTQRGNKQETQYF,TGTGCCAGCACCCAACGAGGGAATAAACAAGAGACCCAGTACTTC,TRBJ2-5,TRBV19,once,.
CASSPQGQLDYGYTF,TGTGCCAGCTCACCACAGGGACAGTTGGACTATGGCTACACCTTC,TRBJ1-2,TRBV18,.,TRBD1
CASSQDRGGAGDTQYF,TGCGCCAGCAGCCAAGATAGGGGGGGGGCCGGAGATACGCAGTATTTT,TRBJ2-3,TRBV4-3,once,.
CASSFTGIYGYTF,TGTGCCAGCTCATTTACAGGGATTTATGGCTACACCTTC,TRBJ1-2,TRBV18,.,.
CASSPRGTGPDTEAFF,TGTGCCAGCAGCCCACGGGGGACAGGGCCAGACACTGAAGCTTTCTTT,TRBJ1-1,TRBV7-9,.,TRBD1
CASSEGQGSQETQYF,TGCGCCAGCAGTGAAGGGCAGGGGAGTCAAGAGACCCAGTACTTC,TRBJ2-5,TRBV10-1,.,.
CASSQDGPNYGYTF,TGCGCCAGCAGCCAAGATGGGCCAAACTATGGCTACACCTTC,TRBJ1-2,TRBV4-3,once,.
CASSSKETQYF,TGCGCCAGCAGCTCTAAAGAGACCCAGTACTTC,TRBJ2-5,TRBV5-1,.,.
CASSASNEKLFF,TGTGCCAGCAGCGCTTCTAATGAAAAACTGTTTTTT,TRBJ1-4,TRBV9,.,.
CASSTRSGTGGWGQPQHF,TGTGCCAGTAGTACCCGCTCCGGGACAGGGGGCTGGGGTCAGCCCCAGCATTTT,TRBJ1-5,TRBV19,.,TRBD1
CASSISQGTGETQYF,TGTGCCAGTAGTATTAGCCAGGGGACGGGGGAGACCCAGTACTTC,TRBJ2-5,TRBV19,.,.
CASSPSGKVNTEAFF,TGTGCCAGCTCACCGTCGGGGAAGGTGAACACTGAAGCTTTCTTT,TRBJ1-1,TRBV18,.,.
CASSERSADTQYF,TGTGCCAGCAGCGAAAGGAGCGCAGATACGCAGTATTTT,TRBJ2-3,TRBV9,.,.
CASRASQGLTDTQYF,TGTGCCAGCAGGGCCAGTCAGGGACTTACAGATACGCAGTATTTT,TRBJ2-3,TRBV11-3,.,.
CASSYPRDNEQFF,TGTGCCAGCAGTTACCCCAGGGACAATGAGCAGTTCTTC,TRBJ2-1,TRBV6-6,.,.
CASSLIGGWDTEAFF,TGTGCCAGCAGCTTGATAGGGGGCTGGGACACTGAAGCTTTCTTT,TRBJ1-1,TRBV5-6,.,TRBD1
CASSQGPYEQYF,TGTGCCAGTAGTCAGGGGCCCTACGAGCAGTACTTC,TRBJ2-7,TRBV19,once,.
CASSFGTDEQYF,TGTGCCAGCAGCTTCGGGACAGACGAGCAGTACTTC,TRBJ2-7,TRBV5-6,.,TRBD1
CASSVDPGVSEQYF,TGTGCCAGCAGCGTAGATCCGGGGGTGTCCGAGCAGTACTTC,TRBJ2-7,TRBV9,.,.
CASSNWDRGREQYF,TGTGCCAGCAGCAACTGGGACAGGGGGCGCGAGCAGTACTTC,TRBJ2-7,TRBV7-2,.,TRBD1
CAWRDRSSYEQYF,TGTGCCTGGAGGGACAGGTCATCCTACGAGCAGTACTTC,TRBJ2-7,TRBV30,.,TRBD1
CASSIGVWGELNQPQHF,TGTGCCAGTAGTATAGGAGTATGGGGAGAATTAAATCAGCCCCAGCATTTT,TRBJ1-5,TRBV19,.,.
CSGGGQGAAEAFF,TGCAGCGGTGGGGGACAGGGGGCCGCTGAAGCTTTCTTT,TRBJ1-1,TRBV29-1,.,TRBD1
CASSSATSGTSYEQYF,TGTGCCAGCAGCTCCGCGACTAGCGGAACCTCCTACGAGCAGTACTTC,TRBJ2-7,TRBV9,.,TRBD2
CASNRDRGKAQYF,TGTGCCTCAAACCGGGACAGGGGCAAGGCGCAGTACTTC,TRBJ2-7,TRBV30,once,TRBD1
CASSIVAGNTEAFF,TGTGCCAGTAGTATAGTGGCGGGGAACACTGAAGCTTTCTTT,TRBJ1-1,TRBV19,.,.
CASSEGTGRNTEAFF,TGTGCCAGCAGTGAAGGGACAGGGAGGAACACTGAAGCTTTCTTT,TRBJ1-1,TRBV6-1,.,TRBD1